Listed here are 20 T cell receptor beta chains from one sample, sequenced in a study of T cell responses to AZD1222 COVID-19 vaccine (dated by TCRdb to the early 2020s). The library was obtained by the immunoSEQ multiplex PCR assay. This is the immuneACCESS table as TCRdb keeps it, with only in-frame sequences that have V and J called. A part of the clones is gone; compared with another copy, unresolved V genes explain less than half, and the rest is unexplained. The sample table shows about 140,000 clones, and 89% are seen once. 4.7% of the sample rests with the top ten. The time point label corresponds to: baseline before first vaccination. The sequencing here drew on peripheral blood, taken on day 0 of AZD1222 vaccination. The receptors were sampled from an adult in good health.

This chain uses TRBV11-3 with TRBJ2-2, with 9 bases aligning to TRBD2. The CDR3 has 13 amino acids. From germline, CDR1 is SGHNT and CDR2 YENEEA. The ends lost 5 bases at V and 7 bases at J; junction bases unmatched: 2. The chain's CDR3 is CASSRGGDGELFF. In DNA, the CDR3 is TGTGCCAGCAGCCGCGGGGGGGACGGGGAGCTGTTTTTT.

This clone was seen once. The chain links TRBV6-1 to TRBJ1-5; D uncertain. The CDR3 consists of 13 residues. The V and J ends lost 2 bases and 7 bases respectively, with 9 bases between them. CDR1 is MNHNS and CDR2 is SASEGT in the germline V gene. The CDR3 nucleotides read TGTGCCAGCAGTGAAAACCCCGCCCAGCCCCAGCATTTT. Encoded protein: CASSENPAQPQHF.

The chain combines TRBV9 with TRBJ2-6; no reliable D call. Germline V gene lookup returns CDR1 SGDLS and CDR2 YYNGEE. This CDR3 comprises 15 residues. V was clipped by 0 bases and J by 0 bases, with 4 bases between them. The CDR3 DNA follows: TGTGCCAGCAGCGTAGGACTCTCTGGGGCCAACGTCCTGACTTTC. It codes for CASSVGLSGANVLTF.

Worth noting for this clone: Its ends do not fully match the called genes, so a read error is possible. The V gene is TRBV4-1, the J gene TRBJ1-2, with no clear D. CDR1 is MGHRA and CDR2 is YSYEKL in the germline V gene. This CDR3 contains 11 residues. CDR3 region: CASSQAGSFAF. DNA of the CDR3: TGCGCCAGCAGCCAAGCTGGCAGCTTTGCCTTC.

The chain recombines TRBV19 with TRBJ1-1; TRBD1 is a possible D gene (5 bases). Germline CDR1 LNHDA, CDR2 SQIVND (reference sequence). V was clipped by 1 base and J by 1 base, with 7 bases between them. CDR3 length equals 14 residues. The CDR3 nucleotides are TGTGCCAGTAGTATAGCAGGGTCGAACACTGAAGCTTTCTTT. The encoded protein is CASSIAGSNTEAFF.

The gene calls are TRBV5-1 and TRBJ2-1; the D gene is possibly TRBD2 (5 bases). The V end lost 3 bases, the J end lost 3 bases, and 10 bases lay between the germline ends. In germline, CDR1 is SGHRS, CDR2 YFSETQ. CDR3 length: 14 amino acids. Here the CDR3 reads CASSSYRDYNEQFF. The CDR3 nucleotides read TGCGCCAGCAGCTCTTACCGGGACTACAATGAGCAGTTCTTC.

This rearrangement joins TRBV30 to TRBJ1-2, with D unclear. Per the germline V gene, CDR1 is GTSNPN and CDR2 is SVGIG (reference sequence). V lost 4 bases and J 2 bases, leaving 17 bases between the germline ends. CDR3 size: 15 residues. The CDR3 spells CAWTKGSRRNYGYTF. CDR3 in DNA: TGTGCCTGGACCAAAGGTAGCAGGAGAAACTATGGCTACACCTTC.

The rearrangement uses TRBV30 and TRBJ1-2; a possible D gene is TRBD1 (5 bases). The germline V gene encodes CDR1 GTSNPN and CDR2 SVGIG (reference sequence). The CDR3 runs 17 residues. V was clipped by 3 bases and J by 4 bases, with 24 bases between them. The CDR3 DNA follows: TGTGCCTGGAGAGGGGACCCGGCAGTACATGGCCCCTATGGCTACACCTTC. Translation: CAWRGDPAVHGPYGYTF.

The chain employs TRBV7-2 and TRBJ1-2; D not resolved. Germline V gene lookup returns CDR1 SGHTA and CDR2 FQGNSA. V was clipped by 5 bases and J by 4 bases, with 5 bases between them. This CDR3 contains 11 residues. CDR3 residues: CASSPIYGYTF. In DNA form, the CDR3 reads TGTGCCAGCAGCCCCATCTATGGCTACACCTTC.

V is TRBV28 and J is TRBJ1-4, with unresolved D. Per germline, CDR1 MDHEN and CDR2 SYDVKM. This CDR3 has 13 residues. V was cut by 6 bases and J by 3 bases, with 8 bases left in between. The CDR3 region has the DNA TGTGCCAGCAGCTCCTCTCCTAATGAAAAACTGTTTTTT. Encoded protein: CASSSSPNEKLFF.

V gene TRBV5-1 combines with J gene TRBJ2-5; the D gene is possibly TRBD1 (5 bases). Trimming cost V 1 base and J 3 bases, with 16 bases left between them. CDR3 length equals 16 residues. Germline CDR1 SGHRS, CDR2 YFSETQ. CDR3 residues: CASSLFGSGSKETQYF. The CDR3 nucleotides are TGCGCCAGCAGCTTGTTTGGTTCAGGGTCTAAAGAGACCCAGTACTTC.

The J gene is TRBJ2-3, the V gene TRBV10-3; D uncertain. The germline CDR1 and CDR2 sequences are ENHRY and SYGVKD. Trimming cost V 7 bases and J 6 bases, with 14 bases left between them. The CDR3 runs to 13 residues. The CDR3 bases are TGTGCCATCAAGAGTTTAGAAGCGGATACGCAGTATTTT. Protein: CAIKSLEADTQYF.

The V call is TRBV6-5, the J call TRBJ1-1; D ambiguous. Germline V gene lookup returns CDR1 MNHEY and CDR2 SVGAGI. The CDR3 is 13 amino acids. Trimming removed 1 base at V and 1 base at J, with 4 bases between. DNA for the CDR3: TGTGCCAGCAGTTACTACGGGAACACTGAAGCTTTCTTT. As protein: CASSYYGNTEAFF.

This chain links TRBV14 with TRBJ2-7; no firm D call. The CDR3 is 13 residues long. Per the germline V gene, CDR1 is SGHDN and CDR2 is FVKESK. Trimming removed 4 bases at V and 2 bases at J, with 9 bases between. CDR3 nucleotide sequence: TGTGCCAGCAGCCGATTGGGTCCCTACGAGCAGTACTTC. It encodes CASSRLGPYEQYF. The full variable domain, its missing parts supplied by reference TRBV14 and TRBJ2-7, is EAGVTQFPSHSVIEKGQTVTLRCDPISGHDNLYWYRRVMGKEIKFLLHFVKESKQDESGMPNNRFLAERTGGTYSTLKVQPAELEDSGVYFCASSRLGPYEQYFGPGTRLTVT.

The rearrangement uses TRBV5-5 and TRBJ1-5, with D perhaps TRBD1 (5 bases). With 0 bases removed from V and 0 bases from J, the gap between germline ends came to 7 bases. The CDR3 totals 15 residues. Germline V CDR1 and CDR2: SGHKS, YYEKEE (reference sequence). The chain's CDR3 is CASSLAGGSNQPQHF. For the CDR3, the DNA is TGTGCCAGCAGCTTGGCGGGGGGTAGCAATCAGCCCCAGCATTTT.

This clone is a singleton in its sample. The chain has TRBV4-2 and TRBJ1-5; TRBD1 might be the D (6 bases). In germline, CDR1 is LGHNA, CDR2 YNFKEQ. The V end was cut by 2 bases, the J end by 6 bases, with 11 bases between. The CDR3 has 14 amino acids. The CDR3 DNA reads TGTGCCAGCAGCCAATCGGGGGGCGGTCAGCCCCAGCATTTT. This encodes CASSQSGGGQPQHF.

This chain links TRBV15 with TRBJ2-1; 13 positions agree with TRBD2. The junction had 7 bases not matched to a gene; V was cut back by 4 bases and J by 7 bases. The CDR3 length is 16 residues. Germline V gives CDR1 LNHNV, CDR2 YYDKDF (reference sequence). The CDR3 region is CATSTGLAGEGNEQFF. CDR3 nucleotides: TGTGCCACCAGCACCGGACTAGCGGGAGAGGGGAATGAGCAGTTCTTC. Complete variable domain (other parts from reference TRBV15 and TRBJ2-1): DAMVIQNPRYQVTQFGKPVTLSCSQTLNHNVMYWYQQKSSQAPKLLFHYYDKDFNNEADTPDNFQSRRPNTSFCFLDIRSPGLGDTAMYLCATSTGLAGEGNEQFFGPGTRLTVL.

The table lists this clone with a count of one. CDR3 residues: CATSRDLGYGYTF. In DNA form, the CDR3 reads TGTGCCACCAGCAGAGATCTGGGGTATGGCTACACCTTC. This sequence joins TRBV15 and TRBJ1-2; D remains unclear. The CDR3 runs to 13 residues. Germline V gene data show CDR1 as LNHNV and CDR2 as YYDKDF (reference sequence). Trimming pared 0 bases from V and 5 bases from J, leaving 7 bases between.

This rearrangement joins TRBV19 to TRBJ2-3; either TRBD1 or TRBD2 may supply D (7 bases each). Per the germline V gene, CDR1 is LNHDA and CDR2 is SQIVND (reference sequence). The V and J ends lost 0 bases and 9 bases respectively, with 13 bases between them. CDR3 length: 14 amino acids. The CDR3 reads CASSIEGGGMTQYF. In DNA form, the CDR3 reads TGTGCCAGTAGTATAGAGGGAGGGGGCATGACGCAGTATTTT.

V is TRBV5-1 and J is TRBJ1-2; no clear D gene. The germline V gene encodes CDR1 SGHRS and CDR2 YFSETQ. CDR3 length: 13 amino acids. V was pared by 0 bases and J by 5 bases, with 8 bases between. CDR3 nucleotide sequence: TGCGCCAGCAGCTTGGACAATGAGTATGGCTACACCTTC. It encodes CASSLDNEYGYTF.